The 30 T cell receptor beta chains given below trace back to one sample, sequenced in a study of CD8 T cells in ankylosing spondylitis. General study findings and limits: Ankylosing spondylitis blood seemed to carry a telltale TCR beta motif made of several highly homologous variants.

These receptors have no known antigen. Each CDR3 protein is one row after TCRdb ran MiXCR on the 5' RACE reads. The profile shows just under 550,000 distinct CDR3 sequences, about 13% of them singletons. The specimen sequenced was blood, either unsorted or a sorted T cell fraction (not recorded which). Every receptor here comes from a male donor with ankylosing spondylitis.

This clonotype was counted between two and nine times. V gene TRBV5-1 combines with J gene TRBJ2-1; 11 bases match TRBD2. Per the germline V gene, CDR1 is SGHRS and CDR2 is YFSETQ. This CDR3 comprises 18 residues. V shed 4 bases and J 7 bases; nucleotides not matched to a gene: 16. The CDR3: CASSIPLGRLAGRNEQFF. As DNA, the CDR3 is TGCGCCAGCAGCATCCCACTGGGGAGACTAGCGGGGAGGAATGAGCAGTTCTTC. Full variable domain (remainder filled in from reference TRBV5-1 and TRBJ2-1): KAGVTQTPRYLIKTRGQQVTLSCSPISGHRSVSWYQQTPGQGLQFLFEYFSETQRNKGNFPGRFSGRQFSNSRSEMNVSTLELGDSALYLCASSIPLGRLAGRNEQFFGPGTRLTVL.

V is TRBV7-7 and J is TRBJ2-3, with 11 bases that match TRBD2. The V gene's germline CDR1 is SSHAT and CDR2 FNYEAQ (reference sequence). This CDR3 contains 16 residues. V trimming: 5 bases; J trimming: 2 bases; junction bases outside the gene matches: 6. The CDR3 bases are TGTGCCAGCAGCCCCGGTAGCGGGAGGGTCACAGATACGCAGTATTTT. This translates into CASSPGSGRVTDTQYF.

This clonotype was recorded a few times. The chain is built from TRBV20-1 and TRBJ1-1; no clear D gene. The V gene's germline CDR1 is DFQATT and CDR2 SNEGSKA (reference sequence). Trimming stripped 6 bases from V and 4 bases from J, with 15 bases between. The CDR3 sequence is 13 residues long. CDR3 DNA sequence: TGCAGTGCCTTAGTCGGGCTAGGCACTGAAGCTTTCTTT. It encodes CSALVGLGTEAFF.

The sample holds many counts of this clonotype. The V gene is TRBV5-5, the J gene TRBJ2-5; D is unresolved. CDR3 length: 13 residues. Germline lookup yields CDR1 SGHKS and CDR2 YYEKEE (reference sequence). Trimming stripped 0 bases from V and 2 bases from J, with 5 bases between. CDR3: CASSLAVQETQYF. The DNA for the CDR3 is TGTGCCAGCAGCTTGGCAGTACAAGAGACCCAGTACTTC.

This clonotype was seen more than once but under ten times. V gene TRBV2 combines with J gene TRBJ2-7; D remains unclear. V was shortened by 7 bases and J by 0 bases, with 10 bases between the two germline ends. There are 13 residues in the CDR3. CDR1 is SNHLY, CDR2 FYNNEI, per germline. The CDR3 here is CASKGGNSYEQYV. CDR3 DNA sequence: TGTGCCAGCAAAGGCGGTAACTCCTACGAGCAGTACGTC.

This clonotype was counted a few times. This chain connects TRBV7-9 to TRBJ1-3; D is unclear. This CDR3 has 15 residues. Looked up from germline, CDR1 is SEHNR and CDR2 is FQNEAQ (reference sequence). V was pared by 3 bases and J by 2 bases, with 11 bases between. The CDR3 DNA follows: TGTGCCAGCAGCTTCTCGACCGGCACTGGAAACACCATATATTTT. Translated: CASSFSTGTGNTIYF.

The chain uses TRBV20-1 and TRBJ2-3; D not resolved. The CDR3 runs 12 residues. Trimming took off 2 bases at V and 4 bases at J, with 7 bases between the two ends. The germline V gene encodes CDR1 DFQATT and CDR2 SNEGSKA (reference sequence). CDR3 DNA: TGCAGTGCTAGATACGAGGCAGATACGCAGTATTTT. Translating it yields CSARYEADTQYF.

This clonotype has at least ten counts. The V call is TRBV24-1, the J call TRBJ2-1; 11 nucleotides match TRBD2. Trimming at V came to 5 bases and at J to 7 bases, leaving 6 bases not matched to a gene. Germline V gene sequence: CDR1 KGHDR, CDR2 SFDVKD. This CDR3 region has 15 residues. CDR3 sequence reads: CATSVLGTSGNEQFF. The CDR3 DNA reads TGTGCCACCAGTGTTCTAGGGACTAGCGGAAATGAGCAGTTCTTC.

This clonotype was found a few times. CDR3 in DNA: TGCGCCAGCAGGGCTAGGAGCTCCTACAATGAGCAGTTCTTC. It translates to CASRARSSYNEQFF. The V gene is TRBV10-2, the J gene TRBJ2-1; D gene ambiguous. The length of the CDR3 is 14 residues. Trimming took off 6 bases at V and 0 bases at J, with 9 bases between the two ends. CDR1 WSHSY and CDR2 SAAADI come from the germline V gene.

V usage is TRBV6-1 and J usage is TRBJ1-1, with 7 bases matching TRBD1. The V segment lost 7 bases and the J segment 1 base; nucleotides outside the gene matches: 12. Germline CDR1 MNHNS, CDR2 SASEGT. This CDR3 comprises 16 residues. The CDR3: CASMWGDRDENTEAFF. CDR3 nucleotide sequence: TGTGCCAGCATGTGGGGGGACAGAGATGAGAACACTGAAGCTTTCTTT.

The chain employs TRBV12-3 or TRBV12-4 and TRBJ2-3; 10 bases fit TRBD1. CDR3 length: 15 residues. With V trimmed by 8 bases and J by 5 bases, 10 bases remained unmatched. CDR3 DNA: TGTGCCAGCTGCCCCGGGACAGGGGATAGAGATACGCAGTATTTT. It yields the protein CASCPGTGDRDTQYF.

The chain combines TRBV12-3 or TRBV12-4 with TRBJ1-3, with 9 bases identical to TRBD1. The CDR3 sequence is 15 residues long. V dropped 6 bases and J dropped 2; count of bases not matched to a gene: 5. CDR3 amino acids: CASRLQGATGNTIYF. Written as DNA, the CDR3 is TGTGCCAGCAGGCTACAGGGGGCGACTGGAAACACCATATATTTT.

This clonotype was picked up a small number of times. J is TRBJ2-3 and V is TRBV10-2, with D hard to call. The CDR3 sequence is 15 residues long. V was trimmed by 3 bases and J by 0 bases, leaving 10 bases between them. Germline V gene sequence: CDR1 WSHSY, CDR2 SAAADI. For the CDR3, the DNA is TGCGCCAGCAGTGATCGACGGACCAGCACAGATACGCAGTATTTT. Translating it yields CASSDRRTSTDTQYF.

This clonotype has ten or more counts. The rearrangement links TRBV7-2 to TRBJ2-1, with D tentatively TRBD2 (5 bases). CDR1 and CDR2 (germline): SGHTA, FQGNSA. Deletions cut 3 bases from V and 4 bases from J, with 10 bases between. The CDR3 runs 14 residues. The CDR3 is CASSLLAAYNEQFF. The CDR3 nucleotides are TGTGCCAGCAGCTTGCTAGCTGCTTACAATGAGCAGTTCTTC.

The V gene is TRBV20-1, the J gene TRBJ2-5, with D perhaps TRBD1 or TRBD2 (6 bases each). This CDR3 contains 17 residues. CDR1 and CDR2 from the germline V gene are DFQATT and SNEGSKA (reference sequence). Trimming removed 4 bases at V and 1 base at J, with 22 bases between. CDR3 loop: CSANPMAGQKIQETQYF. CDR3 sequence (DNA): TGCAGTGCTAACCCAATGGCGGGACAAAAGATCCAAGAGACCCAGTACTTC.

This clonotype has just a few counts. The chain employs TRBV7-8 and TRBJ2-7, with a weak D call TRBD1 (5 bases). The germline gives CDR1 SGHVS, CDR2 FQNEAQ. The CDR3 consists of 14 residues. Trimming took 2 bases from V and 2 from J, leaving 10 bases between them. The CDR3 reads CASSLTRTTYEQYV. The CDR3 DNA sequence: TGTGCCAGCAGCTTAACCAGGACAACCTACGAGCAGTACGTC.

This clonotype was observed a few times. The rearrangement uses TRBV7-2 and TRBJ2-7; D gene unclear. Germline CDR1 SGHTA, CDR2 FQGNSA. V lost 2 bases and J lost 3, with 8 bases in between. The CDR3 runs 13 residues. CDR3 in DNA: TGTGCCAGCAGCTTATCGGCGAACTACGAGCAGTACGTC. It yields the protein CASSLSANYEQYV.

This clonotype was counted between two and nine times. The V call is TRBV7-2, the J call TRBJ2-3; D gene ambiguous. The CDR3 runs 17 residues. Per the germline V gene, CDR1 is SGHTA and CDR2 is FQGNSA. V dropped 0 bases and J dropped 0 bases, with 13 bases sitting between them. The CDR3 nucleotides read TGTGCCAGCAGCTTAGCGGTGTCAGCCTCTAGCACAGATACGCAGTATTTT. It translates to CASSLAVSASSTDTQYF. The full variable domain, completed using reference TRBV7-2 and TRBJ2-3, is GAGVSQSPSNKVTEKGKDVELRCDPISGHTALYWYRQSLGQGLEFLIYFQGNSAPDKSGLPSDRFSAERTGGSVSTLTIQRTQQEDSAVYLCASSLAVSASSTDTQYFGPGTRLTVL.

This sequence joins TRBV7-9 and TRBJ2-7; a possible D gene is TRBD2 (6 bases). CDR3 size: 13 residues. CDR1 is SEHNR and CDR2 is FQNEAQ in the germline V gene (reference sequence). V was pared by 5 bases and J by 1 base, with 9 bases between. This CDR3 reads CASSQEGSYEQYV. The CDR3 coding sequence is TGTGCCAGCAGCCAGGAGGGTTCCTACGAGCAGTACGTC.

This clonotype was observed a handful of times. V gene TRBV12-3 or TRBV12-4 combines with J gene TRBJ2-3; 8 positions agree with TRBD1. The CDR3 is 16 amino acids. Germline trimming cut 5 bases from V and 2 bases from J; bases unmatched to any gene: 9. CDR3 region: CASSPRGTGPTDTQYF. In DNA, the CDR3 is TGTGCCAGCAGTCCCCGGGGGACAGGCCCCACAGATACGCAGTATTTT.

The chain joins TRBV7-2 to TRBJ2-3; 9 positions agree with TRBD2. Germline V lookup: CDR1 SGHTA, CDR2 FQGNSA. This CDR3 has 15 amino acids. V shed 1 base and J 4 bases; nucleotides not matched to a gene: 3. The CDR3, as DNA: TGTGCCAGCAGCTTAGTTAGCGGGAGCCCAGATACGCAGTATTTT. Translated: CASSLVSGSPDTQYF.

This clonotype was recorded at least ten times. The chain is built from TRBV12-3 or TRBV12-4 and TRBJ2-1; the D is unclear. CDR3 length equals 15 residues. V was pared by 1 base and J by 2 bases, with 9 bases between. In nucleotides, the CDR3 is TGTGCCAGCAGTTTAGGGAGTCCGACCTACAATGAGCAGTTCTTC. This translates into CASSLGSPTYNEQFF.

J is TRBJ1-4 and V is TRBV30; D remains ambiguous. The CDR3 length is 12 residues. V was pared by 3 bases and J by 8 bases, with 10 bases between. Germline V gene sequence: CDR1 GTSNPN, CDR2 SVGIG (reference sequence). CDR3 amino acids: CAWSLAGEKLFF. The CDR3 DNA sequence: TGTGCCTGGAGCTTGGCAGGAGAAAAACTGTTTTTT.

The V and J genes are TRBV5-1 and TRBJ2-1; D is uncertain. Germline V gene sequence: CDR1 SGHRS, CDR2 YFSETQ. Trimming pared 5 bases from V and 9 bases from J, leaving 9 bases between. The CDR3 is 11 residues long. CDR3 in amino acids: CASRLVGEQFF. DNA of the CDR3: TGCGCCAGCAGATTAGTGGGTGAGCAGTTCTTC.

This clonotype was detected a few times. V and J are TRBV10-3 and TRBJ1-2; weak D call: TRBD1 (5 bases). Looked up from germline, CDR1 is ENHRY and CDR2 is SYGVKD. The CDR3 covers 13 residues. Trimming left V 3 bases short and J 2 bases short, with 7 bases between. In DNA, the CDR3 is TGTGCCATCAGTGAATGGGGGAACTATGGCTACACCTTC. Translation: CAISEWGNYGYTF.

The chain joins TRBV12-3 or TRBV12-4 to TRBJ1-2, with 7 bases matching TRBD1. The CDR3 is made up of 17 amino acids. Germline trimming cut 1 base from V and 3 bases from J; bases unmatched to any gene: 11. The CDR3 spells CASSLVRARGKDYGYTF. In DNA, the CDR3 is TGTGCCAGCAGTTTAGTAAGGGCCAGGGGGAAAGACTATGGCTACACCTTC.

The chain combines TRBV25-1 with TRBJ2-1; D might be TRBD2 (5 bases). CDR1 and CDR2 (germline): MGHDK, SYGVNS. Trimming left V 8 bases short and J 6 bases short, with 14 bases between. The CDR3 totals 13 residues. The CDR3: CASPEDRPNEQFF. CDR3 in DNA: TGTGCCAGCCCGGAGGATAGACCCAATGAGCAGTTCTTC.

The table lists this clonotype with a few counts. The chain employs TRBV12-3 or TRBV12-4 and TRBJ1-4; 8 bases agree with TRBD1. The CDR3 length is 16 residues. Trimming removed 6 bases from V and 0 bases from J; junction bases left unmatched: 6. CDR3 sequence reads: CASRGQEIATNEKLFF. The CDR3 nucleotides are TGTGCCAGCAGGGGACAGGAGATTGCAACTAATGAAAAACTGTTTTTT.

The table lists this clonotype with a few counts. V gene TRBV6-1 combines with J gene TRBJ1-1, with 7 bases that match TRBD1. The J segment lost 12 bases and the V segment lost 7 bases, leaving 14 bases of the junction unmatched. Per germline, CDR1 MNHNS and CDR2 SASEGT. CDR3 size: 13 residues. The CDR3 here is CASTGQATQGTFF. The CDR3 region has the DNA TGTGCCAGCACTGGACAGGCCACCCAGGGAACTTTCTTT.

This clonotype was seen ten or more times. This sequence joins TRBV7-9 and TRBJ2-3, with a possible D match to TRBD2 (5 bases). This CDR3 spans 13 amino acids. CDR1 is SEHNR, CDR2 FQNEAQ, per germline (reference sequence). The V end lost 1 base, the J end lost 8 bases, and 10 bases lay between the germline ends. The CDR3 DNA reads TGTGCCAGCAGCTTAGGATCGGCGGGTACGCAGTATTTT. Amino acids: CASSLGSAGTQYF.